This T cell receptor beta chain was profiled in a study of OX40 agonist ivuxolimab in advanced cancers. In the study overall: Dose-escalation cases comprised hepatocellular carcinoma, melanoma, renal cell or head and neck cancer. Those enrolled were about 80% male, with a mean age of 60 years and ages from 23 to 79.

This clone has just a few counts. Its antigen is currently unknown. The length of the CDR3 is 16 residues. In germline, CDR1 is SGHRS, CDR2 YFSETQ. V was clipped by 0 bases and J by 2 bases; unmatched bases: 8. Autoimmune disease history or systemic immunosuppression led to patient exclusion. The method was immunoSEQ multiplex PCR; TCRdb's version includes in-frame clones alone and lacks a portion of them. The table has tens of thousands of clones, about 81% seen once; the top ten hold more than 10%. General study results and limits: Expanded peripheral T cell antigen specificity was not determined.

The gene calls are TRBV5-1 and TRBJ2-7; 7 bases agree with TRBD2. This receptor was taken from an adult with an advanced solid tumor such as melanoma, head and neck, liver or kidney cancer. Sequencing was performed on CD4+ or CD8+ T cells sorted from blood, taken in a trial of the OX40 agonist ivuxolimab. CDR3 in DNA: TGCGCCAGCAGCTTGGCCTCGGGCGGGAGTCCCTACGAGCAGTACTTC. It codes for CASSLASGGSPYEQYF. Full variable domain (rest looked up from reference TRBV5-1 and TRBJ2-7): KAGVTQTPRYLIKTRGQQVTLSCSPISGHRSVSWYQQTPGQGLQFLFEYFSETQRNKGNFPGRFSGRQFSNSRSEMNVSTLELGDSALYLCASSLASGGSPYEQYFGPGTRLTVT.